These 28 T cell receptor beta chains were sequenced from one sample in a study of neurological immune-mediated disorders. TCRdb itself ran the 5' RACE reads through MiXCR, one entry per CDR3 protein. The top ten hold 5.5% to 7% of the sample, which has 36,000 or so distinct CDR3 sequences, around a tenth seen once. Input material: PBMCs. All receptors derive from a woman in her twenties or thirties with HTLV-1-associated myelopathy (HAM/TSP).

This clonotype was counted many times. V usage is TRBV20-1 and J usage is TRBJ2-3; 7 bases map to TRBD1. CDR3 size: 14 residues. The V gene's germline CDR1 is DFQATT and CDR2 SNEGSKA (reference sequence). The CDR3 DNA sequence: TGCAGATTGACAGGGCAGTTTTCCACAGATACGCAGTATTTT. It translates to CRLTGQFSTDTQYF.

This clonotype was picked up many times. The rearrangement joins TRBV7-2 to TRBJ2-1, with 7 bases identical to TRBD2. The germline gives CDR1 SGHTA, CDR2 FQGNSA. V was pared by 8 bases and J by 3 bases, with 7 bases of the junction left unmatched. This CDR3 has 14 residues. CDR3 sequence (DNA): TGTGCCAGCGGCCTGACTAGCCGCTACAATGAGCAGTTCTTC. Its protein is CASGLTSRYNEQFF.

This clonotype was observed at least ten times. The chain recombines TRBV20-1 with TRBJ1-2, with 7 nucleotides matching TRBD1. Germline CDR1 DFQATT, CDR2 SNEGSKA (reference sequence). The CDR3 sequence is 13 residues long. J gave up 2 bases and V 3 bases, and 3 bases lay outside the gene matches. CDR3 in amino acids: CSASGTANYGYTF. In DNA form, the CDR3 reads TGCAGTGCTAGCGGGACAGCGAACTATGGCTACACCTTC.

This clonotype was observed at least ten times. The rearrangement uses TRBV5-1 and TRBJ2-1, with TRBD2 matching 12 bases. The CDR3 is 15 amino acids. Germline V lookup: CDR1 SGHRS, CDR2 YFSETQ. V gave up 0 bases and J gave up 6 bases; unmatched junction bases: 1. The CDR3 bases are TGCGCCAGCAGCTTGGCTAGCGGGGGGGCCAATGAGCAGTTCTTC. Translating gives CASSLASGGANEQFF.

This clonotype occurred many times. V usage is TRBV7-9 and J usage is TRBJ2-3; D unresolved. The V gene's germline CDR1 is SEHNR and CDR2 FQNEAQ (reference sequence). The ends were cut back, 8 bases at V and 2 bases at J, with 17 bases in the middle. The CDR3 length is 15 residues. The CDR3 DNA sequence: TGTGCCAGCGATCCTGGGCGTGCGCACACAGATACGCAGTATTTT. Translated: CASDPGRAHTDTQYF.

This clonotype came up many times. V is TRBV7-9 and J is TRBJ1-3; D is unclear. The germline V gene has CDR1 SEHNR and CDR2 FQNEAQ (reference sequence). Trimming shortened V by 5 bases and J by 0 bases, and 11 bases separated the two germline ends. The CDR3 extends over 15 amino acids. The CDR3 DNA follows: TGTGCCAGCAGCCTAGTCCGGCCCTCTGGAAACACCATATATTTT. It codes for CASSLVRPSGNTIYF.

This clonotype showed up many times. V is TRBV20-1 and J is TRBJ2-3; TRBD1 might be the D (6 bases). V was trimmed by 2 bases and J by 3 bases, leaving 12 bases between them. This CDR3 has 14 residues. The V gene's germline CDR1 is DFQATT and CDR2 SNEGSKA (reference sequence). The CDR3 region has the DNA TGCAGTGCTAGAAATCCAGGGGTTACAGATACGCAGTATTTT. Encoded protein: CSARNPGVTDTQYF.

This clonotype has a count of ten or more. The rearrangement uses TRBV7-8 and TRBJ2-3; 12 bases are shared with TRBD2. J was trimmed by 4 bases and V by 0 bases; bases with no gene match: 5. CDR1 and CDR2 from the germline V gene are SGHVS and FQNEAQ. The CDR3 has 17 residues. In DNA form, the CDR3 reads TGTGCCAGCAGCTTAGCGCTAGCGGGGGGGGGAGCAGATACGCAGTATTTT. Translated: CASSLALAGGGADTQYF.

There are many counts of this clonotype. V usage is TRBV25-1 and J usage is TRBJ2-7; D is possibly TRBD1 (6 bases). Germline CDR1 MGHDK, CDR2 SYGVNS. Trimming took 2 bases from V and 4 from J, leaving 9 bases between them. The CDR3 length is 13 residues. CDR3 region: CASSETGFYEQYF. CDR3 nucleotides: TGTGCCAGCAGTGAAACAGGGTTTTACGAGCAGTACTTC.

Many counts were recorded for this clonotype. The chain joins TRBV7-9 to TRBJ1-4, with D possibly matching TRBD1 (6 bases). Per germline, CDR1 SEHNR and CDR2 FQNEAQ (reference sequence). V lost 5 bases, J lost 7 bases, and 8 bases lay in between. The CDR3 extends over 12 amino acids. The CDR3 bases are TGTGCCAGCAGCGCGACAGGTGAAAAACTGTTTTTT. Translated, it gives CASSATGEKLFF.

V gene TRBV7-6 combines with J gene TRBJ2-3; the D is unclear. Germline V gene sequence: CDR1 SGHVS, CDR2 FNYEAQ. Trimming pared 1 base from V and 4 bases from J, leaving 15 bases between. This CDR3 has 16 amino acids. For the CDR3, the DNA is TGTGCCAGCAGCTTAGGTTCCTCTCGGGTCCCAGATACGCAGTATTTT. The encoded protein is CASSLGSSRVPDTQYF.

At least ten counts were recorded for this clonotype. The V and J genes are TRBV5-6 and TRBJ1-2; D ambiguous. The CDR3 contains 11 residues. Looked up from germline, CDR1 is SGHDT and CDR2 is YYEEEE. V was clipped by 0 bases and J by 7 bases, with 4 bases between them. The CDR3 nucleotides are TGTGCCAGCAGCTTGGTAGGTGGCTACACCTTC. The encoded protein is CASSLVGGYTF.

This clonotype showed up many times. V gene TRBV18 combines with J gene TRBJ1-4; no reliable D call. The CDR3 is 14 residues long. Germline V CDR1 and CDR2: KGHSH, LQKENI. Trimming removed 1 base from V and 4 bases from J, with 7 bases in between. CDR3 in amino acids: CASSPQGNNEKLFF. The DNA for the CDR3 is TGTGCCAGCTCACCACAGGGAAATAATGAAAAACTGTTTTTT.

At least ten counts were recorded for this clonotype. The chain uses TRBV20-1 and TRBJ2-1; D perhaps matches TRBD2 (6 bases). Germline V gene lookup returns CDR1 DFQATT and CDR2 SNEGSKA (reference sequence). This CDR3 spans 15 amino acids. V gave up 2 bases and J gave up 9 bases, with 20 bases separating them. The CDR3: CSARLTGTRYREQFF. The CDR3, as DNA: TGCAGTGCTAGACTTACCGGGACTCGATACCGTGAGCAGTTCTTC.

This clonotype was seen at least ten times. J is TRBJ1-1 and V is TRBV10-3, with D uncertain. The CDR3 contains 13 residues. Germline V gene data show CDR1 as ENHRY and CDR2 as SYGVKD. Trimming left V 7 bases short and J 1 base short, with 10 bases between. CDR3 coding DNA: TGTGCCATCAAAAGGACTGAGAACACTGAAGCTTTCTTT. This codes for CAIKRTENTEAFF.

A word on this clonotype: Sequence at one end of the junction differs from germline and may be a read error. The chain employs TRBV5-1 and TRBJ2-3; D not certain. Germline V lookup: CDR1 SGHRS, CDR2 YFSETQ. The CDR3 totals 14 residues. CDR3 sequence (DNA): TGCACCAGCAGCTTGTTAGGTAGTTCAGATACGCAGTATTTT. It yields the protein CTSSLLGSSDTQYF.

This clonotype was seen repeatedly, ten times or more. The V gene is TRBV5-1, the J gene TRBJ1-5; tentative D call: TRBD1 (6 bases). From germline, CDR1 is SGHRS and CDR2 YFSETQ. CDR3 size: 15 residues. With 4 bases removed from V and 3 bases from J, the gap between germline ends came to 14 bases. The chain's CDR3 is CASSPWGGDNQPQHF. CDR3 DNA: TGCGCCAGCAGCCCCTGGGGGGGCGACAATCAGCCCCAGCATTTT.

This clonotype was seen repeatedly, ten times or more. The chain employs TRBV11-3 and TRBJ2-2; no clear D gene. With 3 bases removed from V and 8 bases from J, the gap between germline ends came to 10 bases. The germline V gene encodes CDR1 SGHNT and CDR2 YENEEA. This CDR3 is built from 13 residues. The CDR3 is CASSFEGIGELFF. The CDR3 nucleotides are TGTGCCAGCAGCTTCGAAGGAATAGGGGAGCTGTTTTTT. The whole variable domain, filled in from reference TRBV11-3 and TRBJ2-2, reads EAGVVQSPRYKIIEKKQPVAFWCNPISGHNTLYWYLQNLGQGPELLIRYENEEAVDDSQLPKDRFSAERLKGVDSTLKIQPAELGDSAVYLCASSFEGIGELFFGEGSRLTVL.

This clonotype was seen ten or more times. The chain joins TRBV6-1 to TRBJ2-3, with 10 bases matching TRBD2. J was trimmed by 2 bases and V by 2 bases; bases with no gene match: 4. Looked up from germline, CDR1 is MNHNS and CDR2 is SASEGT. The CDR3 sequence is 16 residues long. In DNA form, the CDR3 reads TGTGCCAGCAGTGAACTAGCGGGGGTGCCCACAGATACGCAGTATTTT. Its protein product is CASSELAGVPTDTQYF.

This clonotype was seen many times. V usage is TRBV20-1 and J usage is TRBJ1-6, with 9 bases fitting TRBD1. This CDR3 region has 13 residues. J lost 10 bases, V lost 5 bases, and 6 bases had no gene match. The germline gives CDR1 DFQATT, CDR2 SNEGSKA (reference sequence). The CDR3 nucleotides read TGCAGTGCTCACCGACAGGGGGAATCACCCCTCCACTTT. It codes for CSAHRQGESPLHF.

This clonotype was detected ten times or more. This chain's CDR3 is CASNPTGGVGIEAFF. CDR3 DNA: TGTGCCAGCAACCCGACAGGGGGCGTCGGTATTGAAGCTTTCTTT. The chain employs TRBV12-3 or TRBV12-4 and TRBJ1-1; 10 bases map to TRBD1. The CDR3 sequence is 15 residues long. The V and J ends lost 7 bases and 7 bases, in that order; junction bases with no gene match: 12.

The table lists this clonotype with many counts. The chain is built from TRBV10-3 and TRBJ2-2; D possibly uses TRBD1 or TRBD2 (5 bases each). V lost 10 bases to trimming and J lost 1 base, with 13 bases between them. Germline V gene sequence: CDR1 ENHRY, CDR2 SYGVKD. The CDR3 has 14 residues. Written as DNA, the CDR3 is TGTGCCACGGGTCAGGGAGAGAACACCGGGGAGCTGTTTTTT. It is translated as CATGQGENTGELFF.

This clonotype was seen repeatedly, ten times or more. The chain carries TRBV5-1 and TRBJ1-2; no clear D. This CDR3 has 14 residues. Germline CDR1 is SGHRS and CDR2 is YFSETQ. Trimming removed 5 bases from V and 4 bases from J, with 15 bases in between. CDR3 sequence (DNA): TGCGCCAGCAGTCTTGACACTGGTTTCTATGGCTACACCTTC. It specifies CASSLDTGFYGYTF.

This clonotype was observed at least ten times. The genes are TRBV6-4 and TRBJ1-2; 10 bases fit TRBD1. J gave up 8 bases and V 6 bases, and 15 bases lay outside the gene matches. This CDR3 has 16 amino acids. CDR1 is MRHNA and CDR2 is SNTAGT in the germline V gene. CDR3 in amino acids: CASREKSGTGALGYTF. The CDR3 nucleotides are TGTGCCAGCAGAGAAAAATCCGGGACAGGGGCTTTAGGCTACACCTTC.

This clonotype has a handful of counts. The chain employs TRBV5-1 and TRBJ2-1, with D perhaps matching TRBD1 (6 bases). Trimming left V 3 bases short and J 10 bases short, with 17 bases between. The germline gives CDR1 SGHRS, CDR2 YFSETQ. The CDR3 spans 14 residues. The CDR3 loop reads CASSSERQVQEQFF. CDR3 nucleotide sequence: TGCGCCAGCAGCTCGGAACGACAGGTTCAGGAGCAGTTCTTC.

This clonotype was found many times. The J gene is TRBJ2-7, the V gene TRBV11-2; 7 bases are a match to TRBD1. The junction had 6 bases not matched to a gene; V was cut back by 3 bases and J by 4 bases. This CDR3 spans 14 amino acids. Germline V gene data show CDR1 as SGHAT and CDR2 as FQNNGV. In DNA, the CDR3 is TGTGCCAGCAGCTTGGAAAAGGGGGCGTACGAGCAGTACTTC. Its protein product is CASSLEKGAYEQYF.

This clonotype was seen at least ten times. One base away lies a much larger clone, so this may be a sequencing read error. The chain carries TRBV5-5 and TRBJ1-1; no definite D call. The CDR3 is 16 residues long. CDR1 and CDR2 (germline): SGHKS, YYEKEE (reference sequence). CDR3 residues: CVSSLSPSRTNTEAFF. Written as DNA, the CDR3 is TGTGTCAGCAGCTTGAGTCCCTCCCGGACTAACACTGAAGCTTTCTTT.

This clonotype was counted a few times. The J gene is TRBJ2-7, the V gene TRBV3-1; TRBD1 might be the D (7 bases). Germline loops: CDR1 LGHDT, CDR2 YNNKEL (reference sequence). The CDR3 is 13 residues long. V lost 6 bases and J 4 bases, leaving 13 bases between the germline ends. The CDR3 sequence is CASRLTGRYEQYF. CDR3 bases: TGTGCCAGCAGGCTGACAGGGAGGTACGAGCAGTACTTC.